The rows below give T cell receptor beta chains drawn from one sample of a study of CD8+CD57+ T cells in acquired aplastic anemia. A single record per CDR3 protein comes from TCRdb applying MiXCR to the reads. This table holds roughly 180,000 distinct CDR3 sequences, less than 65% found once. Sequences were obtained from sorted CD4+, CD8+, or CD8+CD57+ T cells (not recorded which) from PBMCs. These receptors came from a human donor with severe aplastic anemia or a healthy control (not recorded which). CDR3s leave out the opening cysteine and the closing phenylalanine or tryptophan. Fields, in order: CDR3 length, V gene, CDR3 protein.

>13|TRBV4-2
ASSPDSGRHNEQF
>12|TRBV7-2
ASSFGHPNTEAF
>13|TRBV14
ASSQDGRGNEKLF
>13|TRBV25-1
ASSDSRGEGKKLF
>15|TRBV14
ASRRTRDIGTQETQY
>14|TRBV11-3
ASSLGRQVYQETQY
>14|TRBV10-2
ASSAFGGSGRREQY
>13|TRBV14
ASSPTVGGTDTQY
>13|TRBV19
ASMRQFGGTYEQY
>13|TRBV5-5
ASSPASSGRYEQY
>14|TRBV11-3
ASSFRQVKMNTEAF
>14|TRBV19
ASNPGTPLMNTEAF
>12|TRBV10-1
ASRLGTVTDTQY
>11|TRBV20-1
SAIETGDYGYT
>10|TRBV24-1
ATSEITGELF
>14|TRBV7-9
ASSPGLTSVQETQY
>12|TRBV19
ASSKTGVTTEAL
>14|TRBV9
ASSETTGGAIGGYT
>13|TRBV11-3
ASTMTSGAAYEQY
>11|TRBV14
ASSQARAGEPF
>12|TRBV9
ASSAPGQGYEQY
>12|TRBV20-1
SARQDRARVEQF
>14|TRBV19
ASTGSPSTGLDEQY
>11|TRBV19
ASSGGHTDTQY
>14|TRBV6-4
ASSNPWTGDSDTQY
>10|TRBV20-1
SAGHLTDEQF
>11|TRBV5-1
ASSLFREETQY
>10|TRBV20-1
SARRAVETQY
>13|TRBV25-1
ASSHSGRINNEQF
>11|TRBV12-3/TRBV12-4
ASSWGTLYGYT
>14|TRBV4-1
ASSHTPGKGTDTQY
>12|TRBV7-3
ASSQDKPGVEQY
>9|TRBV6-2/TRBV6-3
ASSYRVAKY
>12|TRBV2
ASSLDSSNQPQH
>12|TRBV29-1
SARGTAENEKLF
>12|TRBV15
ATSPGGVRLEQY
>11|TRBV7-2
ASSTGTGVTQY
>13|TRBV7-2
ASSFTSGGTDTQY
>12|TRBV5-1
ASSLAASNYEQY
>11|TRBV19
ASRTGARQPQH
>10|TRBV7-9
ASSRGWETQY
>12|TRBV11-1
ASSSVGGRETQY
>9|TRBV7-9
ASSLSTEAF
>15|TRBV5-6
ASSLVGPEGQRETQY
>12|TRBV20-1
SASPGQGLETQY
>10|TRBV7-9
ASIGQFGEAF
>10|TRBV10-2
ASGGGSYGYT
>13|TRBV18
ASSPPRPSRNEQF
>10|TRBV29-1
SVWGTGAEQY
>11|TRBV20-1
SARRQDSYGYT
>14|TRBV7-9
ASSQEVYYSGNTIY
>14|TRBV19
ASSISMGGVNTEAF
>11|TRBV20-1
SARDPTTGEQY
>13|TRBV19
ASSPPDSSYSPLH